This T cell receptor (beta chain) was recorded in a study of blood T cell repertoires in COVID-19. Across the study: Samples of COVID-19 (acute and convalescent) were obtained from the United States, Italy and Spain. In each case, the material was cDNA or gDNA derived from T cells, B-cell-depleted T cells, or PBMCs.

V shed 5 bases and J shed 6 bases, with 10 bases lying between them. CDR1 and CDR2 from the germline V gene are KGHDR and SFDVKD. This CDR3 has 13 amino acids. The authors' processing: Using reference gene primer amplification, nucleated cell counts were estimated. Some clones are missing from TCRdb's copy, which holds only in-frame ones; the method was immunoSEQ multiplex PCR. The V and J calls and clone size are taken from that table; D and trimming were inferred from the DNA. The repertoire holds 59,000 or so clones, with around 86% as singletons. The sample taken for sequencing was peripheral blood. J is TRBJ2-1 and V is TRBV24-1; the D gene is possibly TRBD2 (6 bases). The sequence derives from a human donor in a cohort sampled during active COVID-19. The CDR3 spells CATSGEDPNEQFF. The CDR3 DNA reads TGTGCCACCAGTGGGGAGGATCCCAATGAGCAGTTCTTC.